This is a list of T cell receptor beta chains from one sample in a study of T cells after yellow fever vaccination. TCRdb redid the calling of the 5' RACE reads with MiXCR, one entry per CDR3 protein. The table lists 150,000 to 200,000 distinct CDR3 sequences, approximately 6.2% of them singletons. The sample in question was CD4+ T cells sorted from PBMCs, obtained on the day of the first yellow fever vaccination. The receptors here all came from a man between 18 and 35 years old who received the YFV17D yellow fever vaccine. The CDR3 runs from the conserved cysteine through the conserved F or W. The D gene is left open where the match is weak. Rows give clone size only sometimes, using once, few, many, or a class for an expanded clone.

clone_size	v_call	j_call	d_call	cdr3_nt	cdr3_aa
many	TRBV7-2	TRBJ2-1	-	TGTGCCAGCAGCGTCCCCGGACTCATCGAGCAGTTCTTC	CASSVPGLIEQFF
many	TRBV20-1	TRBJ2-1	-	TGCAGTGCTAGAGACCCTCCCGCGACCGATGAGCAGTTCTTC	CSARDPPATDEQFF
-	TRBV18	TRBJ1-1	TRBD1	TGTGCCAGCTCACTGTGGCGGGACAGGGACGTGAACACTGAAGCTTTCTTT	CASSLWRDRDVNTEAFF
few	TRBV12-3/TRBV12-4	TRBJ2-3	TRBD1	TGTGCCAGCAGTTTAGGACAGGGGGCCCCAGATACGCAGTATTTT	CASSLGQGAPDTQYF
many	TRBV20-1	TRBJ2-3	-	TGCAGTGCTGGTAACCCGACCGGGACCACAGATACGCAGTATTTT	CSAGNPTGTTDTQYF
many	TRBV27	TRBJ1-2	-	TGTGCCAGCGCCCCGGGGGGCGGCTATGGCTACACCTTC	CASAPGGGYGYTF
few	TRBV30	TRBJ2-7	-	TGTGCCTGGAGTCCAAGGTCCTACGAGCAGTACTTC	CAWSPRSYEQYF
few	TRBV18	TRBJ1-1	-	TGTGCCAGCTCACCAAATTACAGGAACACTGAAGCTTTCTTT	CASSPNYRNTEAFF
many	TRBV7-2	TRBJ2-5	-	TGTGCCAGCAGCTCCACTAGGTTCGAGACCCAGTACTTC	CASSSTRFETQYF
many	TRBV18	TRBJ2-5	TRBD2	TGTGCCAGCTCACCCCCCTCCGGCGCGGGGGGTCCCAAGACCCAGTACTTC	CASSPPSGAGGPKTQYF
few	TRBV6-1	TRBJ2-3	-	TGTGCCGGACTCTCTGGGGGCACAGATACGCAGTATTTT	CAGLSGGTDTQYF
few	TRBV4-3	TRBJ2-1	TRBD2	TGCGCCAGCAGCCAAGATCGACTAGCGGGGGTTAGCTCCTACAATGAGCAGTTCTTC	CASSQDRLAGVSSYNEQFF
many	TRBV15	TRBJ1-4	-	TGTGCCACCAGCAGAGACCGGGGCTGGGACGAAAAACTGTTTTTT	CATSRDRGWDEKLFF
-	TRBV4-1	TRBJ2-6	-	TGCGCCAGCAGCCAAGAACAGGACTACTCTGGGGCCAACGTCCTGACTTTC	CASSQEQDYSGANVLTF
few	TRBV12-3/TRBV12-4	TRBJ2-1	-	TGTGCCAGCAGTTCTGCGGAAAAAAACTACAATGAGCAGTTCTTC	CASSSAEKNYNEQFF
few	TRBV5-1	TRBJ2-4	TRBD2	TGCGCCAGCAGACAACGGGGGGGGATAGCCAAAAACATTCAGTACTTC	CASRQRGGIAKNIQYF
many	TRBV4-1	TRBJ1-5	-	TGCGCCAGCAGCCAATCAACAGGTCCGAGCAATCAGCCCCAGCATTTT	CASSQSTGPSNQPQHF
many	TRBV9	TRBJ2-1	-	TGTGCCAGCAGCGTAGACCCTAGCTCCTACAATGAGCAGTTCTTC	CASSVDPSSYNEQFF
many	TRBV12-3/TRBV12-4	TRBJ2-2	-	TGTGCCAGCACGGTCTGGGGAGGAGGGGACACCGGGGAGCTGTTTTTT	CASTVWGGGDTGELFF
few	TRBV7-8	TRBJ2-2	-	TGTGCCAGCAGCCCTAAGAGGACAGCGAACACCGGGGAGCTGTTTTTT	CASSPKRTANTGELFF
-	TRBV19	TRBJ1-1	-	TGTGCCAGTAGTATAAGAGCCTACACTGAAGCTTTCTTT	CASSIRAYTEAFF
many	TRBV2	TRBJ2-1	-	TGTGCCAGTCGGAGGGACAAGGTGAAGCAGTTCTTC	CASRRDKVKQFF
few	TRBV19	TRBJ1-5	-	TGTGCCAGTCGATCGCCTGGGAGGGGACATCAGCCCCAGCATTTT	CASRSPGRGHQPQHF
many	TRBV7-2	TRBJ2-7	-	TGTGCCAGCAGCTTAGGCGGGGACTCCTACGAGCAGTACTTC	CASSLGGDSYEQYF
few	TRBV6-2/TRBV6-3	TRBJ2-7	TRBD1	TGTGCCAGCAGTGATGGGACAGCCTACGAGCAGTACTTC	CASSDGTAYEQYF
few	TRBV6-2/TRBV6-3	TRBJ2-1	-	TGTGCCAGCAGTACCCCATACAAGGGCTCCTACAATGAGCAGTTCTTC	CASSTPYKGSYNEQFF
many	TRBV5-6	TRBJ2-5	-	TGTGCCAGCAGCCAAGTAATGGCTGGGCAAGAGACCCAGTACTTC	CASSQVMAGQETQYF
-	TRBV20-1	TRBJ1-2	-	TGCAGTGCTAGAGATTCGGCAAGGAGCGGTGGCTACACCTTC	CSARDSARSGGYTF
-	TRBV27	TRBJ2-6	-	TGTGCCAGCAGCACTTACGGGCGATCTGGGGCCAACGTCCTGACTTTC	CASSTYGRSGANVLTF
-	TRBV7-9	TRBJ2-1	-	TGTGCCAGCAGCTTAGGCCAGGGCTCGGTTGAGCAGTTCTTC	CASSLGQGSVEQFF
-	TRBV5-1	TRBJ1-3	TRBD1	TGCGCCAGCAGCCGCACGACAGGGGTCGCTGGAAACACCATATATTTT	CASSRTTGVAGNTIYF
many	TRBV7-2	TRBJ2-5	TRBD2	TGTGCCAGCAGCTTACCCCCCGGGACTAGCGGGGGGACCCAGTACTTC	CASSLPPGTSGGTQYF
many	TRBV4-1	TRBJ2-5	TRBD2	TGCGCCAGCAGCCAAGAGGCTAGCGGGGGGTTCGGGACCCAGTACTTC	CASSQEASGGFGTQYF
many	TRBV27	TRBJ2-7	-	TGTGCCAGCAGTTTATCAACCCCAGGGAGTGGTAGAGCTTACGAGCAGTACTTC	CASSLSTPGSGRAYEQYF
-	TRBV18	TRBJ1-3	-	TGTGCCAGCTCACCGCCGAACTCTGGAAACACCATATATTTT	CASSPPNSGNTIYF
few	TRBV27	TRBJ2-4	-	TGTGCCAGCAGTTTAAAAAAGGGGGGGGACATTCAGTACTTC	CASSLKKGGDIQYF
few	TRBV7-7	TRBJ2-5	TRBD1	TGTGCTAGCAGCCCGACGACAGGGGGCCAAGAGACCCAGTACTTC	CASSPTTGGQETQYF
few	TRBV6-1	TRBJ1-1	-	TGTGCCAGCAGAAACAGGGTACTATATTCTGAAGCTTTCTTT	CASRNRVLYSEAFF
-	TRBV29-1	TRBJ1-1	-	TGCAGCGTTGGAGGACAGCCTGCGGCTGAAGCTTTCTTT	CSVGGQPAAEAFF
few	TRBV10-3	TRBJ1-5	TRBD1	TGTGCCATCAGGGACAGGCTCAATCAGCCCCAGCATTTT	CAIRDRLNQPQHF
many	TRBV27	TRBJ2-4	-	TGTGCCAGCAGGAGGGCAAACATTCAGTACTTC	CASRRANIQYF
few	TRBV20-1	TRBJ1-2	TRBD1	TGCAGTGCTAGACTCGGGACAGGGGGCGATGACTATGGCTACACCTTC	CSARLGTGGDDYGYTF
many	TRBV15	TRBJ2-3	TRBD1	TGTGCCACCAGCAGATTCCGGTCGGGGACAGGGGGCACAGATACGCAGTATTTT	CATSRFRSGTGGTDTQYF
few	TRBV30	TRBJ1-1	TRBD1	TGTGCCTGGAGCTCACAGGGGGCTTCAGAAGCTTTCTTT	CAWSSQGASEAFF
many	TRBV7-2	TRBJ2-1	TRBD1	TGTGCCAGCAGAGGACAGGGCGCGGGGAAAAATGAGCAGTTCTTC	CASRGQGAGKNEQFF
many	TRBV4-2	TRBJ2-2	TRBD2	TGTGCCAGCAGCCTTAGCGGGGGGCGGAGGACCGGGGAGCTGTTTTTT	CASSLSGGRRTGELFF
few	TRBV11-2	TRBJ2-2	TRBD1	TGTGCCAGCAGCCCATCCTCTCGGACAGGGGGAGCTGGCGGGGAGCTGTTTTTT	CASSPSSRTGGAGGELFF
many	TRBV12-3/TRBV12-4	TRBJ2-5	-	TGTGCCAGCAGTTTGCTAGGGCAAGAGACCCAGTACTTC	CASSLLGQETQYF
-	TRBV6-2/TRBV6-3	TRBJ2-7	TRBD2	TGTGCCAGCAGGGACCCGGGGGGATTCCTCTACGAGCAGTACTTC	CASRDPGGFLYEQYF
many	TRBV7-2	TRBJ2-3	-	TGTGCCAGCAGCTTAGGGTACCAGCCAAATACGCAGTATTTT	CASSLGYQPNTQYF
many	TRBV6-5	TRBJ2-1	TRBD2	TGTGCCAGCAAATCTAGCGGGGGGACCTACAATGAGCAGTTCTTC	CASKSSGGTYNEQFF
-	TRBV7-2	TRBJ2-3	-	TGTGCCAGCAGCTTAAGGGGGGCCCCTTCCACAGATACGCAGTATTTT	CASSLRGAPSTDTQYF
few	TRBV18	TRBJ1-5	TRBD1	TGTGCCAGCTCAATGGAGACAGGGGATCAGCCCCAGCATTTT	CASSMETGDQPQHF
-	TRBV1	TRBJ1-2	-	TGCACCAGCAGCCAGACCTCGGACAGGGGGGGCGGCTACACCTTC	CTSSQTSDRGGGYTF